The entry below gives a single T cell receptor beta chain sequence along with its context. Its specificity is not known. PCR amplification relied on 60 Vbeta primers (plus 13 Jbeta primers). The data were produced by immunoSEQ multiplex PCR, yet TCRdb's version contains in-frame clones alone and is incomplete. The sample contains hundreds of thousands of clones, about three quarters of which appear only once. The sample is drawn from a study of cytomegalovirus exposure and HLA in healthy donors. Background on the study: A prior study identified 110 million or so unique TCR beta sequences from about 179 million T cells.

General study findings and limits: Reported findings show TCR beta sequences accurately forecast HLA-A and HLA-B alleles in most subjects. The classifier, whose performance was assessed in both the original and validation cohorts, reportedly diagnosed cytomegalovirus status with high specificity and sensitivity.

The CDR3 extends over 14 amino acids. V lost 3 bases, J lost 7 bases, and 16 bases lay in between. Germline lookup yields CDR1 SGHVS and CDR2 FQNEAQ. The gene calls are TRBV7-8 and TRBJ2-7, with D uncertain. The receptor's source is a boy younger than 18 in good health and CMV-seronegative. Material for sequencing was PBMCs. The CDR3 protein is CASSFSEARREQYF. The CDR3 DNA reads as TGTGCCAGCAGCTTCTCAGAGGCACGGCGAGAGCAGTACTTC.